The T cell receptor beta chain described here comes from a study of blood T cell repertoires in COVID-19 (dated by TCRdb to about 2020). About the investigation overall: Samples covering the acute and convalescent phases of COVID-19 were provided by collaborators in the United States, Italy and Spain. The prospective study material was composed of cDNA or gDNA derived from T cells, B-cell-depleted T cells, or PBMCs. The dataset comprised deeply sampled blood TCRbeta repertoires from subjects exposed to, actively infected with, or recovered from COVID-19. The repertoires were made available in a free public database intended to serve as a resource for research on the immune response to SARS-CoV-2. The samples were drawn from the first 160 participants of the ongoing ImmuneRACE study and from 1,254 subjects provided by 6 global collaborators. Nearly every sample came with metadata listing a de-identified subject ID, COVID-19 status, age in years and sex. Where HLA class I and class II types were available, the types were taken from metadata supplied by the sample provider, not from assay-based typing. What the authors observed across the whole study: How much clinical and demographic metadata was included differed by source and by participant, and the metadata was provided uncurated.

Each collaborating institution followed its own protocols to collect whole blood in K2EDTA tubes. Collaborator samples were shipped for TCRbeta analysis as frozen whole blood, isolated PBMCs, or DNA extracted from either sample type. Worth noting for this clone: No antigen is known for it. Within one base of it there is no much larger clone, and no base qualities were kept.

The CDR3 runs 13 residues from the cysteine to the phenylalanine. Only the CDR3 DNA stays, 39 bases, in frame from base 1. V was cut back by 0 bases and J by 8 bases, leaving a gap of 11 bases between them. In the germline V gene, CDR1 corresponds to SGDLS and CDR2 to YYNGEE. TCRbeta CDR3 regions were amplified from genomic DNA using the immunoSEQ Assay, a bias-controlled multiplex PCR. On the authors' methods: Nucleated cell counts per sample were estimated from amplification of reference gene primers within the assay. To quantify the absolute abundance of each unique TCRbeta CDR3 rearrangement, sequence reads were collapsed and filtered. For each sample, productive Simpson clonality was calculated by taking the square root of Simpson's diversity index across productive rearrangements. TCRdb took this table from immuneACCESS and kept in-frame rearrangements with V and J called. Such tables lack part of the clones; where checked against another copy, unresolved V genes explain under half of the gap, and the rest is unexplained. The V and J calls and the clone size are those of that table, but D and trimming were determined from the DNA. The sample table lists approximately 70,000 clones, 88% of them with a count of one. Approximately 1.5% of the sample belongs to the ten largest clones.

Input material: peripheral blood. The TCR sequence derives from a human donor in a cohort sampled during active COVID-19. Recombination linked TRBV9 to TRBJ1-2; the D gene is perhaps TRBD1, from 5 matching bases. The DNA is TGTGCCAGCAGCGTAGATGGGCAGGGAGGCTACACCTTC. It translates as CASSVDGQGGYTF.